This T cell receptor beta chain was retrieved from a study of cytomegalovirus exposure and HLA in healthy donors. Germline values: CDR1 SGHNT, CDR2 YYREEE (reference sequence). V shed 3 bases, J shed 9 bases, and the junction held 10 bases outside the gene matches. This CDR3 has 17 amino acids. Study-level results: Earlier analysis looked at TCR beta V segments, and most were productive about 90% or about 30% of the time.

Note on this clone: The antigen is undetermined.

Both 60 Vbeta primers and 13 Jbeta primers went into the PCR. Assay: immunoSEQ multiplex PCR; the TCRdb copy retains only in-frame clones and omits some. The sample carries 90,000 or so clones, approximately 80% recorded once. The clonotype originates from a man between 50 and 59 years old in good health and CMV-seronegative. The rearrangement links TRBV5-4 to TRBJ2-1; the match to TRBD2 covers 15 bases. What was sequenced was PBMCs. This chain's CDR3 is CASSSTRTSGRASEQFF. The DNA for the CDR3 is TGTGCCAGCAGCTCTACCCGGACTAGCGGGAGGGCCAGTGAGCAGTTCTTC.